A single sample gave rise to the 23 T cell receptor beta chains below, sequenced in a study of T-cell reconstitution after alpha-beta-depleted transplantation in children. Study results and limitations: Newly produced T cells mostly provided counts and TCRbeta diversity after one year, as hyperexpanded clones declined.

Unique molecular identifiers were incorporated when the TCRbeta library was constructed. MiXCR was run by TCRdb on the PCR reads, yielding one entry per CDR3 protein. The data contain hundreds of thousands of distinct CDR3 sequences, nearly 8% of them singletons. Their recognized antigens are unknown. The material sequenced was peripheral blood, taken 360 days after TCRalphabeta/CD19-depleted stem cell transplant. The origin of the receptors is a female patient aged 2 to 10 who had a stem cell transplant for Fanconi anemia, so the T cells may come from the graft donor.

V and J are TRBV7-9 and TRBJ2-3; 12 nucleotides align to TRBD2. There are 17 residues in the CDR3. Germline CDR1 is SEHNR and CDR2 is FQNEAQ (reference sequence). Trimming at V came to 6 bases and at J to 3 bases, leaving 10 bases not matched to a gene. The CDR3 spells CASSPTLGLAGTDTQYF. CDR3 in DNA: TGTGCCAGCAGTCCAACACTCGGACTAGCGGGGACAGATACGCAGTATTTT.

This clonotype was picked up many times. The chain has TRBV6-5 and TRBJ2-3, with TRBD2 matching 7 bases. J gave up 1 base and V 0 bases, and 4 bases lay outside the gene matches. The CDR3 contains 16 residues. Germline V gene data show CDR1 as MNHEY and CDR2 as SVGAGI. The CDR3 DNA follows: TGTGCCAGCAGTTACTCAGGGAGCGGGGGCACAGATACGCAGTATTTT. Translating gives CASSYSGSGGTDTQYF.

This clonotype showed up many times. This chain connects TRBV20-1 to TRBJ1-6; D remains ambiguous. Germline lookup yields CDR1 DFQATT and CDR2 SNEGSKA (reference sequence). V shed 5 bases and J shed 2 bases, with 7 bases lying between them. The CDR3 length is 13 residues. The CDR3 protein is CSARTTYNSPLHF. CDR3 coding DNA: TGCAGTGCTCGGACTACCTATAATTCACCCCTCCACTTT.

This clonotype was observed at least ten times. This rearrangement joins TRBV6-5 to TRBJ2-3, with a tentative D call TRBD2 (6 bases). Germline V gene lookup returns CDR1 MNHEY and CDR2 SVGAGI. Trimming left V 2 bases short and J 0 bases short, with 12 bases between. The CDR3 is 16 residues long. CDR3 loop: CASSYAETRSTDTQYF. The CDR3 coding sequence is TGTGCCAGCAGTTACGCAGAGACTAGAAGCACAGATACGCAGTATTTT.

This clonotype was detected only a few times. This chain uses TRBV6-5 with TRBJ2-2; 8 bases map to TRBD1. The CDR3 totals 15 residues. Germline V gene lookup returns CDR1 MNHEY and CDR2 SVGAGI. With V trimmed by 2 bases and J by 5 bases, 4 bases remained unmatched. CDR3 DNA: TGTGCCAGCAGTTACGTACGACAGGGGACCGGGGAGCTGTTTTTT. Residues: CASSYVRQGTGELFF.

The chain has TRBV27 and TRBJ2-2; D unclear. The CDR3 length is 16 residues. CDR1 and CDR2 from the germline V gene are MNHEY and SMNVEV (reference sequence). Trimming removed 2 bases at V and 4 bases at J, with 14 bases between. The CDR3 DNA sequence: TGTGCCAGCAGTTTAGGGTTACATTTTCCCACCGGGGAGCTGTTTTTT. Protein sequence: CASSLGLHFPTGELFF.

The sample holds many counts of this clonotype. The gene calls are TRBV20-1 and TRBJ2-7; 8 bases map to TRBD1. CDR3 size: 13 residues. With 6 bases clipped from V and 6 bases from J, the junction kept 10 bases outside the gene matches. CDR1 is DFQATT and CDR2 is SNEGSKA in the germline V gene (reference sequence). The CDR3 sequence: CSAASRGQGEQYV. CDR3 nucleotide sequence: TGCAGTGCCGCAAGCAGGGGGCAAGGCGAGCAGTACGTC.

This clonotype came up a few times. The chain employs TRBV28 and TRBJ2-5, with D perhaps TRBD2 (7 bases). Trimming left V 7 bases short and J 7 bases short, with 19 bases between. Germline CDR1 reads MDHEN; CDR2 reads SYDVKM. The CDR3 has 14 residues. The CDR3 spells CASNHLPGEGTQYF. CDR3 bases: TGTGCCAGCAATCACCTGCCAGGGGAGGGGACCCAGTACTTC.

This clonotype was counted many times. The CDR3 here is CSARAGGNIQYF. The CDR3 DNA reads TGCAGTGCTAGGGCAGGGGGAAACATTCAGTACTTC. This chain joins TRBV20-1 and TRBJ2-4; 7 bases map to TRBD1. CDR1 is DFQATT and CDR2 is SNEGSKA in the germline V gene (reference sequence). With V trimmed by 3 bases and J by 6 bases, 2 bases remained unmatched. This CDR3 has 12 residues.

This clonotype was found many times. The chain combines TRBV28 with TRBJ2-5; TRBD2 aligns across 12 bases. CDR1 MDHEN and CDR2 SYDVKM come from the germline V gene. This CDR3 is built from 16 residues. V was pared by 10 bases and J by 4 bases, with 13 bases of the junction left unmatched. Written as DNA, the CDR3 is TGTGCCAACAGCTGGACTAGCGGGGATATTCGAGAGACCCAGTACTTC. This translates into CANSWTSGDIRETQYF.

At least ten counts were recorded for this clonotype. The chain combines TRBV5-1 with TRBJ1-1, with 10 nucleotides matching TRBD1. The length of the CDR3 is 16 residues. Trimming took 3 bases from V and 1 from J; bases not matched to a gene: 6. CDR1 and CDR2 (germline): SGHRS, YFSETQ. As DNA, the CDR3 is TGCGCCAGCAGCTACGGGACAGGGGTAGGGAACACTGAAGCTTTCTTT. Translation gives CASSYGTGVGNTEAFF.

This clonotype has ten or more counts. The CDR3 nucleotides are TGCAGTGCTAGTGTTCCAGCCCAGCGCACAGATACGCAGTATTTT. Amino acid sequence: CSASVPAQRTDTQYF. The chain combines TRBV20-1 with TRBJ2-3; D not resolved. Per germline, CDR1 DFQATT and CDR2 SNEGSKA (reference sequence). V shed 3 bases and J shed 1 base, with 14 bases lying between them. The CDR3 has 15 amino acids.

This rearrangement joins TRBV5-4 to TRBJ2-7; 11 positions match TRBD2. The CDR3 totals 15 residues. In germline, CDR1 is SGHNT, CDR2 YYREEE (reference sequence). V lost 1 base, J lost 2 bases, and 2 bases stayed unmatched. The CDR3 sequence is CASSLTSGSTYEQYF. CDR3 sequence (DNA): TGTGCCAGCAGCTTGACTAGCGGGAGTACCTACGAGCAGTACTTC.

In this sample, this clonotype turned up many times. The gene calls are TRBV6-5 and TRBJ2-5, with no clear D. V lost 0 bases, J lost 4 bases, and 9 bases lay in between. Looked up from germline, CDR1 is MNHEY and CDR2 is SVGAGI. CDR3 size: 14 residues. The CDR3 reads CASSYSVPSETQYF. The CDR3 nucleotides read TGTGCCAGCAGTTACTCGGTGCCATCAGAGACCCAGTACTTC.

This clonotype appeared many times. The chain employs TRBV10-3 and TRBJ2-7; TRBD2 matches 13 bases. The length of the CDR3 is 16 residues. V was clipped by 3 bases and J by 7 bases; unmatched bases: 9. Germline V gene sequence: CDR1 ENHRY, CDR2 SYGVKD. CDR3 sequence reads: CAISDSLLAGGREQYF. CDR3 DNA sequence: TGTGCCATCAGTGACTCTTTACTAGCGGGAGGGCGGGAGCAGTACTTC.

This clonotype appeared many times. The rearrangement links TRBV13 to TRBJ2-1, with TRBD1 identical over 8 bases. The CDR3 covers 16 residues. J was trimmed by 0 bases and V by 5 bases; bases with no gene match: 6. The germline CDR1 and CDR2 sequences are PRHDT and FYEKMQ (reference sequence). The DNA of the CDR3 is TGTGCCAGCAGCCTGGGACAGGAGTACTCCTACAATGAGCAGTTCTTC. Its protein is CASSLGQEYSYNEQFF.

This clonotype was detected ten times or more. The chain uses TRBV20-1 and TRBJ1-1, with no clear D. Deletions cut 1 base from V and 3 bases from J, with 15 bases between. The V gene's germline CDR1 is DFQATT and CDR2 SNEGSKA (reference sequence). This CDR3 comprises 15 residues. The CDR3 DNA is TGCAGTGCTAGAGGTGTAGAAACCATATACACTGAAGCTTTCTTT. Protein: CSARGVETIYTEAFF.

In regard to this clonotype: Mismatch with germline at one junction end may stem from a read error. V usage is TRBV7-9 and J usage is TRBJ1-2; D ambiguous. Germline CDR1 and CDR2: SEHNR and FQNEAQ (reference sequence). This CDR3 region has 13 residues. CDR3: CASSSQSWYGYAF. The CDR3 nucleotides are TGTGCCAGCAGCTCCCAATCCTGGTATGGCTACGCCTTC. Drawing the rest from reference TRBV7-9 and TRBJ1-2, the complete variable domain is DTGVSQNPRHKITKRGQNVTFRCDPISEHNRLYWYRQTLGQGPEFLTYFQNEAQLEKSRLLSDRFSAERPKGSFSTLEIQRTEQGDSAMYLCASSSQSWYGYAFGSGTRLTVV.

The rearrangement links TRBV9 to TRBJ1-6, with D possibly TRBD1 on 6 matching bases. This CDR3 spans 15 amino acids. In germline, CDR1 is SGDLS, CDR2 YYNGEE. The ends were cut back, 3 bases at V and 4 bases at J, with 11 bases in the middle. CDR3 nucleotides: TGTGCCAGCAGCGCTATGGACAGTTATAATTCACCCCTCCACTTT. Protein sequence: CASSAMDSYNSPLHF.

The chain employs TRBV6-1 and TRBJ1-2; D remains ambiguous. Germline V gene sequence: CDR1 MNHNS, CDR2 SASEGT. Deletions cut 7 bases from V and 8 bases from J, with 14 bases between. CDR3 length: 12 amino acids. The CDR3 bases are TGTGCCAGCACCTCGGCCCTTGAGGGCTACACCTTC. Translating gives CASTSALEGYTF.

By proportion, this clonotype is medium-sized. This chain joins TRBV7-2 and TRBJ2-1, with 10 bases aligning to TRBD2. The germline gives CDR1 SGHTA, CDR2 FQGNSA. The CDR3 is 18 residues long. With 5 bases clipped from V and 5 bases from J, the junction kept 15 bases outside the gene matches. CDR3 protein: CASSTPTGRLAGDNEQFF. CDR3 sequence (DNA): TGTGCCAGCAGCACTCCGACAGGTAGACTAGCGGGTGACAATGAGCAGTTCTTC. The full variable domain, rest sourced from reference TRBV7-2 and TRBJ2-1, is GAGVSQSPSNKVTEKGKDVELRCDPISGHTALYWYRQSLGQGLEFLIYFQGNSAPDKSGLPSDRFSAERTGGSVSTLTIQRTQQEDSAVYLCASSTPTGRLAGDNEQFFGPGTRLTVL.

This rearrangement joins TRBV6-1 to TRBJ1-2; no firm D call. CDR3 length equals 12 residues. The germline V gene encodes CDR1 MNHNS and CDR2 SASEGT. Trimming removed 11 bases from V and 3 bases from J, with 13 bases in between. The CDR3 loop reads CADLQRHYGYTF. The DNA for the CDR3 is TGTGCCGACTTACAGCGCCACTATGGCTACACCTTC.

This clonotype was seen at least ten times. V is TRBV6-1 and J is TRBJ1-3; TRBD1 matches at 7 bases. The J segment lost 0 bases and the V segment lost 6 bases, leaving 8 bases of the junction unmatched. The V gene's germline CDR1 is MNHNS and CDR2 SASEGT. The CDR3 is 16 amino acids. The CDR3 DNA reads TGTGCCAGCAGCCCATCGACAGGGTACTCTGGAAACACCATATATTTT. It is translated as CASSPSTGYSGNTIYF.